This T cell receptor beta chain was obtained from a study of vaccination and CD4 T cells after COVID-19 (dated by TCRdb to between 2021 and 2024). Notes on the research overall: Convalescent patients had a positive SARS-CoV-2 result on nasal swab PCR, and of these patients, nine had mild disease and one had severe disease. The convalescent cohort included six males and four females, with two Hispanic individuals, seven Caucasians, two Asians and one multiracial person. Participants received two doses of either the Pfizer-BioNTech BNT162b2 vaccine (n=8) or the Moderna mRNA-1273 vaccine (n=2). Post-COVID blood samples were collected from convalescent patients a median of approximately 93 days after diagnosis, with a range of roughly 35 to 180 days. The time from the second vaccine dose to post-vaccine blood sampling had a median of approximately 72 days and ranged from 14 to 241 days. The cultures were stimulated with overlapping spike peptide pools from SARS-CoV-2 and from the common cold coronaviruses HCoV-NL63, HCoV-OC43 and HCoV-229E. In control cultures, a CEFX viral epitope pool was used as positive control, an HIV-1 Nef peptide pool was used as negative control, or no peptide was added. In nine to eleven COVID-19 convalescent patients and a handful of infection-naive healthy vaccine recipients, researchers compared the spike-specific CD4+ TCR repertoire from before mRNA vaccination with the repertoire from after. What the study reported, not specific to this receptor: Of the vaccine-specific clones found in convalescent patients, nearly all (304 of 307) were mono-reactive for SARS-CoV-2 spike instead of being cross-reactive with common cold coronaviruses. Among the post-vaccine SARS-CoV-2-reactive clones in convalescent patients, a median roughly 85% showed up only after vaccination, which suggests vaccine-specific priming. Although the median number of SARS-CoV-2-reactive clonotypes went up from 21 after infection to 35 to 40 after vaccination, the increase was not significant. Only a relatively small number of convalescent patients were included in the study, and early timepoints following natural infection were not analyzed.

The treatment or condition label for this specimen denotes: approximately nine-day PBMC culture with coronavirus spike peptide pools or control peptides (ViraFEST assay). The ViraFEST assay, used in the study, expanded antigen-specific T cells with peptide pools and then identified the expanded clonotypes through TCR sequencing. The convalescent patients' positive SARS-CoV-2 PCR tests fell between March and December 2020, which was before the Alpha, Beta and Delta variants emerged in the United States. Each well held 2.2 million or so PBMCs cultured in IMDM containing around 5.1% human AB serum and around 9.2 IU/ml IL-2, with about 9.4 ug/ml peptide pools added. Half of the culture medium was replaced with fresh IL-2-containing medium on days 3 and 7. CD4+ T cells were isolated after approximately ten days of culture through negative selection using the EasySep CD4+ T cell isolation kit. Ficoll-Paque Plus gradient centrifugation was used to isolate PBMCs from whole blood, and the isolated PBMCs were then either used fresh or cryopreserved at -140C. Each culture condition was generally run in triplicate wells.

Between the V and J ends, shortened by 3 bases and 5 bases respectively, the junction contains 13 bases. Taken from cysteine to phenylalanine, the CDR3 has 14 residues. The entry retains the CDR3 DNA only, 42 bases that are in frame from base 1. CDR1 MDHEN and CDR2 SYDVKM are derived from the germline V gene. Regarding this clonotype: Its antigen remains unidentified. No base qualities exist here, and no much larger clone lies one base off it.

The library relied on PCR. TCR sequencing of DNA from cultured CD4+ T cells used the Oncomine TCR Beta short-read assay at the Johns Hopkins FTIC core. The QIAamp micro DNA kit was used to extract genomic DNA from the cultured CD4+ T cells. Oncomine TCR Beta libraries from cultured CD4+ T cells were pooled using unique dual indexes and sequenced on an Illumina iSeq 100. The original pipeline was this. Non-productive sequences were removed, and CDR3s that did not start with C, did not end with F or W, or were shorter than 7 amino acids were discarded. The MANAFEST web application was used to identify antigen-specific clonotypes by comparing peptide-stimulated wells against reference wells and other culture wells. Positive clones required FDR below 0.05, an odds ratio above 5, and productive frequency above 0.1% in at least two of three replicate wells. Cross-reactive clonotypes were defined as significantly expanded in both SARS-CoV-2 spike wells and at least one common cold coronavirus spike condition. Levenshtein distances (stringdist) and unrooted phylogenetic trees (ape) in R version 3.6.1 were used to assess CDR3 homology. TCRdb cleaned the public reads at Q25 with fastp, built clones with MiXCR and kept in-frame beta chains. Each record represents a unique CDR3 protein, reported with the most common genes and DNA among its rows. Here the V and J calls rest on TCRdb's processing, not on the authors' analysis. The sample table holds over 11,000 distinct CDR3 sequences, of which less than 25% were seen once. Clones ranked in the top ten supply over 15% of the sample.

Sequences were derived from CD4+ T cells from blood, cultured in vitro, sampled after SARS-CoV-2 vaccination. This chain joins TRBV28 to TRBJ1-1; the D gene cannot be resolved reliably. The receptor's source is a human donor who had recovered from COVID-19. The DNA reads as follows: TGTGCCAGCAGTTTGAGAGTTGGGAGGACTGAAGCTTTCTTT. Its protein is CASSLRVGRTEAFF.